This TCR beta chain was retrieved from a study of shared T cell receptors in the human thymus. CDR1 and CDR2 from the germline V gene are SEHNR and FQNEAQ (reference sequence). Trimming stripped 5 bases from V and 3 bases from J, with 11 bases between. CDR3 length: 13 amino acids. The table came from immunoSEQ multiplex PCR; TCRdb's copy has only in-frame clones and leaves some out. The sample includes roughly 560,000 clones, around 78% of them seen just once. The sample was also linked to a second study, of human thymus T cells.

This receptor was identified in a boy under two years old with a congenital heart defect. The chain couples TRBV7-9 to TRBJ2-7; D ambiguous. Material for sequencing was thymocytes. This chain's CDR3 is CASSLPRDYEQYF. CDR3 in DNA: TGTGCCAGCAGCCTACCCCGAGACTACGAGCAGTACTTC.